The 24 T cell receptor beta chains reported below all come from one sample, sequenced in a study of Ad26.COV2.S vaccination and SARS-CoV-2 variants. Treatment in this sample: some 19 received Ad26.COV2.S at low or high dose, single or two shots; roughly five received placebo; per-sample allocation not given. Day 63 after the first vaccine or placebo injection was the time point for sampling. The repertoire was sequenced with immunoSEQ multiplex PCR; TCRdb's copy has only in-frame clones and lacks some. The data contain about 350,000 clones, about 88% of them seen just once; the ten biggest clones take up approximately 5.9%. The source material was peripheral blood, sampled in a trial of Ad26.COV2.S vaccine versus placebo. These receptors were taken from a person aged 18 to 59 who received the Ad26.COV2.S COVID-19 vaccine or a placebo.

The CDR3 DNA is TGTGCCAGCAGCCAAGATGACGCAGGGACCATGATAGCTTTCTTT. As protein: CASSQDDAGTMIAFF. V gene TRBV4-2 combines with J gene TRBJ1-1; D is perhaps TRBD1 (5 bases). The length of the CDR3 is 15 residues. The ends were cut back, 0 bases at V and 10 bases at J, with 18 bases in the middle. Germline V lookup: CDR1 LGHNA, CDR2 YNFKEQ.

The chain recombines TRBV27 with TRBJ2-6; D is undetermined. The CDR3 contains 17 residues. With 4 bases removed from V and 0 bases from J, the gap between germline ends came to 13 bases. Germline CDR1 and CDR2: MNHEY and SMNVEV (reference sequence). In DNA, the CDR3 is TGTGCCAGCAGTTCAATCCGGGCCCACTCTGGGGCCAACGTCCTGACTTTC. The encoded protein is CASSSIRAHSGANVLTF.

V and J are TRBV30 and TRBJ2-1; a possible D gene is TRBD1 (7 bases). This CDR3 spans 13 amino acids. Germline loops: CDR1 GTSNPN, CDR2 SVGIG (reference sequence). V lost 4 bases, J lost 8 bases, and 15 bases lay in between. The CDR3 nucleotides read TGTGCCTGGACGGAGGGGGCATTATATGAGCAGTTCTTC. This translates into CAWTEGALYEQFF.

The J gene is TRBJ2-2, the V gene TRBV12-5, with D possibly TRBD1 on 5 matching bases. CDR3 length: 16 residues. The V end lost 4 bases, the J end lost 8 bases, and 20 bases lay between the germline ends. Per the germline V gene, CDR1 is LGHNT and CDR2 is FRNRAP. CDR3 loop: CASGSMTEPALGELFF. CDR3 nucleotide sequence: TGTGCTAGTGGTTCGATGACAGAACCCGCATTAGGGGAGCTGTTTTTT.

This clone appeared once. The chain joins TRBV15 to TRBJ2-1, with TRBD2 matching over 7 bases. Losses at the gene ends were 0 bases for V and 5 bases for J; bases not matched to a gene: 10. The CDR3 consists of 17 residues. The germline CDR1 and CDR2 sequences are LNHNV and YYDKDF (reference sequence). The CDR3 here is CATSRDWGSGRNNEQFF. In DNA form, the CDR3 reads TGTGCCACCAGCAGAGATTGGGGTAGCGGGCGGAACAATGAGCAGTTCTTC.

J is TRBJ1-1 and V is TRBV18; D is perhaps TRBD1 (5 bases). Trimming shortened V by 3 bases and J by 4 bases, and 21 bases separated the two germline ends. The germline V gene encodes CDR1 KGHSH and CDR2 LQKENI. The length of the CDR3 is 17 residues. CDR3 residues: CASSPRGGAMGRTEAFF. The CDR3 DNA sequence: TGTGCCAGCTCACCCCGGGGAGGGGCCATGGGGCGCACTGAAGCTTTCTTT.

This chain joins TRBV9 and TRBJ1-4; TRBD1 matches at 11 bases. The germline CDR1 and CDR2 sequences are SGDLS and YYNGEE. V shed 2 bases, J shed 0 bases, and the junction held 9 bases outside the gene matches. The CDR3 has 19 amino acids. The CDR3 coding sequence is TGTGCCAGCAGCGTTCCCCGGGACAGGGGGTCCTCAACTAATGAAAAACTGTTTTTT. This sequence encodes CASSVPRDRGSSTNEKLFF.

V is TRBV4-3 and J is TRBJ2-1; no clear D gene. Germline V lookup: CDR1 LGHNA, CDR2 YSLEER. The CDR3 has 14 residues. The ends were cut back, 4 bases at V and 5 bases at J, with 12 bases in the middle. Here the CDR3 reads CASSRGGRDNEQFF. CDR3 bases: TGCGCCAGCAGCCGGGGTGGACGGGACAATGAGCAGTTCTTC.

V is TRBV21-1 and J is TRBJ2-7; the D segment call TRBD1 is taken from the table without a DNA check. TRBV21-1 has pseudogene status. The length of the CDR3 is 14 residues. The CDR3 loop reads CASSTGVSSYEQYF. The CDR3 nucleotides are TGTGCCAGCAGCACAGGGGTTTCCTCCTACGAGCAGTACTTC.

The chain recombines TRBV23-1 with TRBJ1-5; no reliable D call. TRBV23-1 is an ORF, and what it does is uncertain. This CDR3 contains 15 residues. Trimming left V 8 bases short and J 0 bases short, with 14 bases between. The CDR3 spells CASARPSYSNQPQHF. The CDR3, as DNA: TGCGCCAGCGCAAGACCCAGCTATAGCAATCAGCCCCAGCATTTT.

V is TRBV28 and J is TRBJ2-7; perhaps D is TRBD1 or TRBD2 (5 bases each). CDR1 MDHEN and CDR2 SYDVKM come from the germline V gene. The CDR3 contains 13 residues. The V gene lost 5 bases and the J gene lost 11 bases, with 19 bases spanning the gap. CDR3 protein: CASSPPGPSQEYF. The CDR3 DNA sequence: TGTGCCAGCAGTCCGCCGGGGCCGAGCCAAGAGTACTTC.

The V call is TRBV3-1 (or the pseudogene TRBV3-2), the J call TRBJ1-6; D gene uncertain. With 2 bases removed from V and 7 bases from J, the gap between germline ends came to 9 bases. This CDR3 has 14 amino acids. The germline gives CDR1 LGHDT, CDR2 YNNKEL (reference sequence). The CDR3, as DNA: TGTGCCAGCAGCCAACCAAATCTCAATTCACCCCTCCACTTT. Encoded protein: CASSQPNLNSPLHF.

The chain combines TRBV7-2 with TRBJ2-7; D gene ambiguous. V lost 5 bases and J 6 bases, leaving 14 bases between the germline ends. Germline V gene sequence: CDR1 SGHTA, CDR2 FQGNSA. The CDR3 is made up of 13 amino acids. For the CDR3, the DNA is TGTGCCAGCAGCGGACGTTCCCCCGGCGAGCAGTACTTC. This codes for CASSGRSPGEQYF.

The V and J genes are TRBV6-5 and TRBJ2-7, with 8 positions matching TRBD1. The length of the CDR3 is 14 residues. Looked up from germline, CDR1 is MNHEY and CDR2 is SVGAGI. The junction had 10 bases not matched to a gene; V was cut back by 6 bases and J by 6 bases. CDR3 in amino acids: CASRLQDRVGEQYF. CDR3 DNA: TGTGCCAGCAGGCTCCAGGACAGGGTGGGCGAGCAGTACTTC.

This sequence joins TRBV30 and TRBJ1-1; tentatively, D is TRBD1 (5 bases). The V gene lost 1 base and the J gene lost 1 base, with 10 bases spanning the gap. This CDR3 contains 14 residues. Germline V gene data show CDR1 as GTSNPN and CDR2 as SVGIG (reference sequence). CDR3 sequence (DNA): TGTGCCTGGAGTGAGGGAACAGGGAACACTGAAGCTTTCTTT. This encodes CAWSEGTGNTEAFF.

The rearrangement links TRBV7-9 to TRBJ1-1; D perhaps matches TRBD1 (6 bases). The CDR3 length is 15 residues. CDR1 and CDR2 from the germline V gene are SEHNR and FQNEAQ (reference sequence). V was clipped by 4 bases and J by 1 base, with 13 bases between them. The CDR3, as DNA: TGTGCCAGCAGCTCGGTGACAGGCGCGAACACTGAAGCTTTCTTT. Its translation: CASSSVTGANTEAFF.

This clone was counted once. The chain has TRBV7-9 and TRBJ2-2; the D gene is possibly TRBD2 (6 bases). The length of the CDR3 is 14 residues. Trimming left V 5 bases short and J 3 bases short, with 10 bases between. Germline V gene sequence: CDR1 SEHNR, CDR2 FQNEAQ (reference sequence). In DNA, the CDR3 is TGTGCCAGCAGCCCGCGGGGTCACACCGGGGAGCTGTTTTTT. It encodes CASSPRGHTGELFF.

The chain uses TRBV11-2 and TRBJ2-5, with unresolved D. The germline gives CDR1 SGHAT, CDR2 FQNNGV. V was cut by 2 bases and J by 1 base, with 8 bases left in between. This CDR3 region has 14 residues. The CDR3 DNA is TGTGCCAGCAGCTTATGGAGCCCCCAAGAGACCCAGTACTTC. It specifies CASSLWSPQETQYF.

V and J are TRBV27 and TRBJ1-1, with a tentative D call TRBD1 (5 bases). Trimming stripped 3 bases from V and 5 bases from J, with 13 bases between. Germline CDR1 reads MNHEY; CDR2 reads SMNVEV (reference sequence). The CDR3 consists of 14 residues. This CDR3 is CASSFGGFTTEAFF. CDR3 nucleotides: TGTGCCAGCAGTTTTGGGGGGTTTACTACTGAAGCTTTCTTT.

V and J are TRBV5-1 and TRBJ1-5; no clear D. CDR3 length equals 14 residues. V lost 4 bases, J lost 5 bases, and 13 bases lay in between. The germline gives CDR1 SGHRS, CDR2 YFSETQ. The CDR3 is CASSPDGRDQPQHF. As DNA, the CDR3 is TGCGCCAGCAGCCCAGACGGGAGAGATCAGCCCCAGCATTTT.

The rearrangement joins TRBV3-1 (or the pseudogene TRBV3-2) to TRBJ1-1; no reliable D call. This CDR3 is built from 13 residues. Between the trimmed V and J ends, which lost 4 bases and 1 base, there was a span of 7 bases. From germline, CDR1 is LGHDT and CDR2 YNNKEL (reference sequence). Written as DNA, the CDR3 is TGTGCCAGCAGCCCGACACCGAACACTGAAGCTTTCTTT. Translation gives CASSPTPNTEAFF.

The rearrangement uses TRBV19 and TRBJ2-1, with a tentative D call TRBD1 (5 bases). The CDR3 is made up of 15 amino acids. The V and J ends lost 4 bases and 1 base respectively, with 11 bases between them. Germline-derived CDR1 and CDR2 are LNHDA and SQIVND (reference sequence). Here the CDR3 reads CASSNRQGSYNEQFF. CDR3 bases: TGTGCCAGTAGTAATCGGCAGGGATCCTACAATGAGCAGTTCTTC.

The chain combines TRBV12-3 or TRBV12-4 with TRBJ1-1, with D maybe TRBD1 (5 bases). Trimming took 7 bases from V and 6 from J, leaving 15 bases between them. The CDR3 contains 13 residues. The CDR3 nucleotides read TGTGCCAGCATCATTTATAGCAGGGCTGAAGCTTTCTTT. Its translation: CASIIYSRAEAFF.

This chain links TRBV6-5 with TRBJ2-7, with TRBD1 as a possible D gene (6 bases). The germline V gene has CDR1 MNHEY and CDR2 SVGAGI. The V gene lost 6 bases and the J gene lost 5 bases, with 11 bases spanning the gap. CDR3 length: 12 residues. In DNA form, the CDR3 reads TGTGCCAGCAGAAAATCAGGGGACGAGCAGTACTTC. The encoded protein is CASRKSGDEQYF.